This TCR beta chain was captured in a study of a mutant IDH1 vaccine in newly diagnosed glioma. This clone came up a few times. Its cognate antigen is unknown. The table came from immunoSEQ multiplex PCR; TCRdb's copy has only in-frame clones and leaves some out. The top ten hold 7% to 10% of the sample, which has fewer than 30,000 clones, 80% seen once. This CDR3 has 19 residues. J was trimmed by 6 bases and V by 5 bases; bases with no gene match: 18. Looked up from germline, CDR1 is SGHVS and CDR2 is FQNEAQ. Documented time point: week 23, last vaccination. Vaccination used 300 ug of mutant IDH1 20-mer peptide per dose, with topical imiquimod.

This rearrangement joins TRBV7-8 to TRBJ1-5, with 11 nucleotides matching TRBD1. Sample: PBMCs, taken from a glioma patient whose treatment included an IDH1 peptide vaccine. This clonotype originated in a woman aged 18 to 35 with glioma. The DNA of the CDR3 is TGTGCCAGCAGCACTCCTCCCGGGACAGGGGGAGTGGGTGGTCAGCCCCAGCATTTT. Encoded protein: CASSTPPGTGGVGGQPQHF.